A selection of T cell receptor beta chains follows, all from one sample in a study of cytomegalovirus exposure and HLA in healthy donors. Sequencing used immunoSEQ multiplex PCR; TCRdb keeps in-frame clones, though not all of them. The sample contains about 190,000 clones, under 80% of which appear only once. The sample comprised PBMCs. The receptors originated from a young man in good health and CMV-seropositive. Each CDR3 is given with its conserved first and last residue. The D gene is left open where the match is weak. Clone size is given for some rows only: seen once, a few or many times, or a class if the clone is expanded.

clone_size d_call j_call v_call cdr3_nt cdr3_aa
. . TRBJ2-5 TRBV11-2 TGTGCCAGCAGCCGGATAGCGGACCAAGAGACCCAGTACTTC CASSRIADQETQYF
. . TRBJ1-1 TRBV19 TGTGCCAGTAGTATTTTCCTTGTTCCAAGTAGGAACACTGAAGCTTTCTTT CASSIFLVPSRNTEAFF
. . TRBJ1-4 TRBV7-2 TGTGCCAGCAGCTATTCCAGACGGGGGGGGCAGGAAAAACTGTTTTTT CASSYSRRGGQEKLFF
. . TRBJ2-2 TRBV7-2 TGTGCCAGCACCATTGACACCACCTTCGGGGAGCTGTTTTTT CASTIDTTFGELFF
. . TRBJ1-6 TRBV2 TGTGCCAGCACCGGGGGGGCAGGTGGTTCACCCCTCCACTTT CASTGGAGGSPLHF
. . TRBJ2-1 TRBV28 TGTGCCAGCAAGGACCTTGGGGGGGAGCAGTTCTTC CASKDLGGEQFF
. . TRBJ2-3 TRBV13 TGTGCCAGCGGATCCGGGACAACTCCGCAGTATTTT CASGSGTTPQYF
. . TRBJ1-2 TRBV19 TGTGCCAGTAGTGGCGCGGATTTTTATGGCTACACCTTC CASSGADFYGYTF
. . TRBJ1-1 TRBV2 TGTGCCAGCACTCCGACACCCGCTGGGAACACTGAAGCTTTCTTT CASTPTPAGNTEAFF
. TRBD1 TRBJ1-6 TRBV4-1 TGCGCCAGCAGCCTCGCCCGGGACAGGGGGAATTCACCCCTCCACTTT CASSLARDRGNSPLHF
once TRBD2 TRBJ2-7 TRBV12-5 TGTGCTAGTGGTTTGGTAGGTCCGGGAGGGCCTGGGGAGCAGTACTTC CASGLVGPGGPGEQYF
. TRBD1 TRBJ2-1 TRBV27 TGTGCCAGCTCATCACAGGGGGCCCATGAGCAGTTCTTC CASSSQGAHEQFF
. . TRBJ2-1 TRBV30 TGTGCCTGGAGTTCCTTTCGGGCGGGGGAGCAGTTCTTC CAWSSFRAGEQFF
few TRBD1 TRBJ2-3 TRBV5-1 TGCGCCAGCAGCGTAGGACAGGGGGCAGATACGCAGTATTTT CASSVGQGADTQYF
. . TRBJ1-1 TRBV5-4 TGTGCCAGCAGCTTGGAGAGCACCCTAACTGAAGCTTTCTTT CASSLESTLTEAFF
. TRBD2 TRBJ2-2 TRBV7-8 TGTGCCAGCAGCCACAAACTAGCGGGAGGTCCCGGGGAGCTGTTTTTT CASSHKLAGGPGELFF
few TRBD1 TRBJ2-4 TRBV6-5 TGTGCCAGCAGTTTGACAGGGCAAAACATTCAGTACTTC CASSLTGQNIQYF
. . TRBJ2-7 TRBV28 TGTGCCAGCAGTTTGGCAGGAACCTCCTACGAGCAGTACTTC CASSLAGTSYEQYF
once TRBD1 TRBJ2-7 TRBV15 TGTGCCACCAGCAGAGGGGGGACAGGCGAGCAGTACTTC CATSRGGTGEQYF
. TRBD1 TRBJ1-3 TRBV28 TGTGCCAGCAGTCCAACACAGGGGAATGCTGGAAACACCATATATTTT CASSPTQGNAGNTIYF
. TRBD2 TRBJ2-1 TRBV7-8 TGTGCCAGCAGCTTACCGCGGGGGAGCTCCTACAATGAGCAGTTCTTC CASSLPRGSSYNEQFF
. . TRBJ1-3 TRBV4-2 TGTGCCAGCAGCCAGGTCACTACCTCTGGAAACACCATATATTTT CASSQVTTSGNTIYF
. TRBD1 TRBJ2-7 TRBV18 TGTGCCAGCTCACCTTCCGGGACAGACGAGCAGTACTTC CASSPSGTDEQYF
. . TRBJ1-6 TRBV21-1 TGTGCCAGCAGCAAAAGCCCCCGGGGAGGGACTAATTCACCCCTCCACTTT CASSKSPRGGTNSPLHF
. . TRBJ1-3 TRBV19 TGTGCCAGTAGTATTCCAGGAAACACCATATATTTT CASSIPGNTIYF
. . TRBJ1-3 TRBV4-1 TGCGCCAGCAGCCAGGCATGGAGTTCTGGAAACACCATATATTTT CASSQAWSSGNTIYF
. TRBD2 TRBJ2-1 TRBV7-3 TGTGCCAGCAGCTTAAACCCCGGGACTAGCGGGAGTGGGAATGAGCAGTTCTTC CASSLNPGTSGSGNEQFF
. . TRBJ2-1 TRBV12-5 TGTGCTAGTGGTTTGGGCCTAGGGTTGGGCGAGGGCAATGAGCAGTTCTTC CASGLGLGLGEGNEQFF
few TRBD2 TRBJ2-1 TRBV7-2 TGTGCCAGCAGCTTCAGACTAGCGGGGGGGTCGGATGAGCAGTTCTTC CASSFRLAGGSDEQFF
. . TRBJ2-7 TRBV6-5 TGTGCCAGCAGTTACGGGACAAGCTACGAGCAGTACTTC CASSYGTSYEQYF
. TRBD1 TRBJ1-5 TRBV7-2 TGTGCCAGCAGCCCCCCGGGACAGGGTTCGGTCAAGCAGCCCCAGCATTTT CASSPPGQGSVKQPQHF
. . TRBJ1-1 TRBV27 TGTGCCAGCAGTCCGGGAGCGAACACTGAAGCTTTCTTT CASSPGANTEAFF
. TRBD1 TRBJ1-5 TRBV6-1 TGTGCCAGCAGTGAAGTTGGACAGGGACCGAATCAGCCCCAGCATTTT CASSEVGQGPNQPQHF
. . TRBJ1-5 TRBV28 TGTGCCAGCAGTTTTGCAGGGGCCCTTAGCAATCAGCCCCAGCATTTT CASSFAGALSNQPQHF
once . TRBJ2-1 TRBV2 TGTGCCAGCAGTGGTGGGGGGTGGGGTGAGCAGTTCTTC CASSGGGWGEQFF
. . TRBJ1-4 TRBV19 TGTGCCAGTAGTATAGCCGGGACAGAAAAACTGTTTTTT CASSIAGTEKLFF
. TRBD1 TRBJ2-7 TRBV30 TGTGCCTGGAGTGGGGGGAACCGGGACAGGGGCTTCTACGAGCAGTACTTC CAWSGGNRDRGFYEQYF
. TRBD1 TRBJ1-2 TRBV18 TGTGCCAGCTCCCCCTCGCCGGGACAGGGGGCTGACTATGGCTACACCTTC CASSPSPGQGADYGYTF
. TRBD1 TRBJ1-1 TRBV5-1 TGCGCCAGCAGCTTGGGGGAGACAGGGCGTAGGACTGAAGCTTTCTTT CASSLGETGRRTEAFF
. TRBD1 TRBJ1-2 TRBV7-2 TGTGCCAGCAGCTCAAACAGGGGGGACTATGGCTACACCTTC CASSSNRGDYGYTF
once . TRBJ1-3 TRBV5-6 TGTGCCAGCAGCTCCGAGGCTGGAAACACCATATATTTT CASSSEAGNTIYF
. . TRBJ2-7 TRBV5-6 TGTGCCAGCAGCTTGGGCAGGGTCTACGAGCAGTACTTC CASSLGRVYEQYF
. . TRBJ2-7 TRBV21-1 TGTGCCAGCAGCAAGGGGCAGGGTGGGGCCTCGTACGAGCAGTACTTC CASSKGQGGASYEQYF
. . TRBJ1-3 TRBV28 TGTGCCAGCAGTAAGGGCGGGGGATCAGCTGGAAACACCATATATTTT CASSKGGGSAGNTIYF
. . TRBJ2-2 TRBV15 TGTGCCACCCGCCTTGCTTCGGGTACCGGGGAGCTGTTTTTT CATRLASGTGELFF
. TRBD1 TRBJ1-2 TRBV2 TGTGCCAGCCCGTCCAGGGGGCTGCTTGACTATGGCTACACCTTC CASPSRGLLDYGYTF
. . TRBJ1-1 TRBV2 TGTGCCGGGAGGCAGGGTTCTGAAGCTTTCTTT CAGRQGSEAFF
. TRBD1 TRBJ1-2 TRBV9 TGTGCCAGCAGCGATGACAGGGGTTACACCTTC CASSDDRGYTF
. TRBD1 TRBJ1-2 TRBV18 TGTGCCAGCTCACCCCGGGACAGCCCGGAAACTAACTATGGCTACACCTTC CASSPRDSPETNYGYTF
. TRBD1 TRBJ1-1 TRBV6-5 TGTGCCAGCAGTTACACAGGGGAACGCGGAGCTTTCTTT CASSYTGERGAFF
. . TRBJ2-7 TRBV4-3 TGCGCCAGCAGCCAGTTCCCCTTTGGGACTCCACTCGACGAGCAGTACTTC CASSQFPFGTPLDEQYF